Included here is one T cell receptor (beta chain) sequence, with context. The antigen is undetermined. The data derive from a study of PD-L1 blockade in urothelial cancer. Across the whole study: Atezolizumab, begun by patients at some point between 2013 and 2014, was given at 1,200 mg intravenously every 3 weeks. Specimens of blood held a median count of about 140,000 T cells.

The protocol was immunoSEQ multiplex PCR, while the TCRdb copy is restricted to in-frame clones and leaves out a portion. Among around 47,000 clones listed, 82% were seen once. Study-wide results and caveats: Below-median blood TCR clonality before treatment forecast better survival. Blood clones associated with the tumor expanded more at 3 weeks in durable-benefit patients.

The time point is: peripheral blood 6 weeks after treatment start. The CDR3 sequence is 15 residues long. Germline values: CDR1 MNHNY, CDR2 SVGAGI (reference sequence). With V trimmed by 6 bases and J by 2 bases, 1 base remained unmatched. V usage is TRBV6-6 and J usage is TRBJ2-5, with 15 bases identical to TRBD2. Sequencing was performed on PBMCs, taken around atezolizumab (anti-PD-L1) treatment. This clonotype was sampled from a man between 60 and 70 years old with urothelial cancer. The CDR3 coding sequence is TGTGCCAGCAGCGGACTAGCGGGAGGGCAAGAGACCCAGTACTTC. It translates to CASSGLAGGQETQYF.